Detailed here is one T cell receptor beta chain. The germline gives CDR1 SGHTA, CDR2 FQGNSA. The trim removed 5 bases at V and 6 bases at J, leaving 8 bases unmatched. The CDR3 spans 15 residues. Original handling: How many nucleated cells were present was estimated from reference gene primer amplification. Data came from immunoSEQ multiplex PCR; TCRdb stores just in-frame clones and leaves some out. V and J calls and clone size are given by that table; D and trimming were obtained from the DNA. This sample has about 240,000 clones; 85% to 90% occur once, and the top ten carry about 7.1%. This record comes from a study of blood T cell repertoires in COVID-19. Study in general: Samples representing acute and convalescent COVID-19 were sourced from the United States, Italy and Spain. From T cells, B-cell-depleted T cells, or PBMCs came the material, which was cDNA or gDNA.

Source material: peripheral blood. The rearrangement uses TRBV7-2 and TRBJ1-5; 9 nucleotides match TRBD1. The sequence derives from a woman between 65 and 79 years old with active or convalescent COVID-19. The CDR3, as DNA: TGTGCCAGCAGCATAGGCGGACAGGGGACTCAGCCCCAGCATTTT. Encoded protein: CASSIGGQGTQPQHF.